The sequence of this T cell receptor beta chain was determined in a study of long-term antiretroviral therapy in people with HIV. A word on this clone: Its antigen is unidentified.

The assay used was immunoSEQ (version v3.0), run at survey level. TCRdb's copy holds only in-frame clones and misses some; the assay was immunoSEQ multiplex PCR. The sample includes fewer than 25,000 clones, approximately 85% seen only once; the top ten take 6% to 8.5%. Study results and limitations: HIV repertoires had narrower CDR3 length ranges than controls. Transplant-donor-level diversity was not reached after ART, though diversity increased.

The sample consisted of unsorted PBMCs, taken 1.5 years after starting antiretroviral therapy. The sequence was collected from a man aged 30 to 45 with HIV.

CDR3 nucleotides: TGTGCCAGCAGCCCCGGGCCAGCGGGGGCCTACGAGCAGTACTTC. It codes for CASSPGPAGAYEQYF. This chain connects TRBV11-2 to TRBJ2-7; 8 bases align to TRBD2. The germline gives CDR1 SGHAT, CDR2 FQNNGV. J was trimmed by 2 bases and V by 5 bases; bases with no gene match: 8. This CDR3 contains 15 residues. The full variable domain, completed using reference TRBV11-2 and TRBJ2-7, is EAGVAQSPRYKIIEKRQSVAFWCNPISGHATLYWYQQILGQGPKLLIQFQNNGVVDDSQLPKDRFSAERLKGVDSTLKIQPAKLEDSAVYLCASSPGPAGAYEQYFGPGTRLTVT.